The 26 T cell receptor beta chains below come from one sample, sequenced in a study of CD8 T cells in ankylosing spondylitis. Their antigen targets remain unknown. Study results and limitations: Characteristic, it appeared, of ankylosing spondylitis blood was a TCR beta motif of fewer than 10 highly homologous variants.

TCRdb fed the 5' RACE reads into MiXCR, producing one record per CDR3 protein. The data contain more than 300,000 distinct CDR3 sequences, approximately 8% of them singletons. Sequencing used blood, either unsorted or a sorted T cell fraction (not recorded which). The receptors originated from a male donor with ankylosing spondylitis.

The rearrangement joins TRBV28 to TRBJ1-5; D is perhaps TRBD1 (6 bases). This CDR3 has 13 amino acids. CDR1 and CDR2 from the germline V gene are MDHEN and SYDVKM. Trimming shortened V by 7 bases and J by 6 bases, and 13 bases separated the two germline ends. CDR3 residues: CASMGTTGQPQHF. The CDR3 DNA reads TGTGCCAGCATGGGGACAACTGGTCAGCCCCAGCATTTT.

This clonotype turned up a few times. The chain uses TRBV9 and TRBJ2-1; 14 nucleotides line up with TRBD2. The junction had 9 bases not matched to a gene; V was cut back by 4 bases and J by 9 bases. This CDR3 contains 16 residues. Germline CDR1 reads SGDLS; CDR2 reads YYNGEE. The CDR3 DNA reads TGTGCCAGCAGCACGGCCGGGACTAGCGGGAGTATTGAGCAGTTCTTC. This codes for CASSTAGTSGSIEQFF.

This clonotype was seen ten or more times. This chain uses TRBV4-2 with TRBJ2-1; 7 nucleotides match TRBD1. The CDR3 is 15 amino acids. From germline, CDR1 is LGHNA and CDR2 YNFKEQ. V gave up 6 bases and J gave up 2 bases; unmatched junction bases: 7. In DNA form, the CDR3 reads TGTGCCAGCAGTTCAACCGGGACAGCCTACAATGAGCAGTTCTTC. Translation gives CASSSTGTAYNEQFF.

This clonotype was counted between two and nine times. V and J are TRBV28 and TRBJ2-2; 8 positions match TRBD2. Germline V CDR1 and CDR2: MDHEN, SYDVKM. The CDR3 covers 15 residues. With V trimmed by 4 bases and J by 8 bases, 9 bases remained unmatched. CDR3 protein: CASSSSGHVPGELFF. The CDR3 DNA sequence: TGTGCCAGCAGTTCTAGCGGGCATGTCCCAGGGGAGCTGTTTTTT.

The sample holds a few counts of this clonotype. The chain joins TRBV7-9 to TRBJ1-1; weak D call: TRBD1 (5 bases). Germline V gene sequence: CDR1 SEHNR, CDR2 FQNEAQ (reference sequence). The length of the CDR3 is 14 residues. V was shortened by 5 bases and J by 3 bases, with 13 bases between the two germline ends. The CDR3 loop reads CASSRLGDHTEAFF. In nucleotides, the CDR3 is TGTGCCAGCAGCCGTTTGGGGGACCACACTGAAGCTTTCTTT.

This clonotype was found a few times. The V and J genes are TRBV28 and TRBJ2-6; 9 bases match TRBD1. Germline V lookup: CDR1 MDHEN, CDR2 SYDVKM. This CDR3 has 16 amino acids. After removal of 6 bases from V and 5 bases from J, the junction contained 8 bases not matched to a gene. The CDR3 DNA is TGTGCCAGCAGCGAGACAGGGACAGGGAGGGCCAACGTCCTGACTTTC. This translates into CASSETGTGRANVLTF.

This clonotype was detected only a few times. The CDR3 DNA reads TGTGCCAGCAGCTCCGGCAGGGGCACAGATACGCAGTATTTT. Its translation is CASSSGRGTDTQYF. The J gene is TRBJ2-3, the V gene TRBV6-2 or TRBV6-3, with a tentative D call TRBD1 (5 bases). The CDR3 sequence is 14 residues long. Trimming took off 6 bases at V and 1 base at J, with 11 bases between the two ends. Germline V gives CDR1 MNHEY, CDR2 SVGEGT.

V gene TRBV7-2 combines with J gene TRBJ2-7; the match to TRBD2 covers 8 bases. CDR3 length equals 16 residues. Germline values: CDR1 SGHTA, CDR2 FQGNSA. V was clipped by 0 bases and J by 6 bases; unmatched bases: 10. DNA of the CDR3: TGTGCCAGCAGCTTAGCTCGAGGGACTAGTGGCTTCGAGCAGTACTTC. This gives the protein CASSLARGTSGFEQYF.

This chain uses TRBV5-6 with TRBJ2-2, with D unresolved. CDR3 length: 12 amino acids. V lost 4 bases and J 8 bases, leaving 9 bases between the germline ends. Germline V gene sequence: CDR1 SGHDT, CDR2 YYEEEE. The CDR3 protein is CASSPDRGELFF. DNA of the CDR3: TGTGCCAGCAGCCCCGACCGGGGGGAGCTGTTTTTT.

The V and J genes are TRBV28 and TRBJ2-1; a weak D match, TRBD2 (6 bases). CDR1 MDHEN and CDR2 SYDVKM come from the germline V gene. The length of the CDR3 is 14 residues. Trimming left V 4 bases short and J 10 bases short, with 17 bases between. The CDR3 nucleotides are TGTGCCAGCAGTTCTGGGACTCTCAAACCGGAGCAGTTCTTC. Translating gives CASSSGTLKPEQFF.

In this sample, this clonotype turned up a few times. The J gene is TRBJ2-1, the V gene TRBV3-1; no firm D call. The V end was cut by 2 bases, the J end by 0 bases, with 8 bases between. CDR1 LGHDT and CDR2 YNNKEL come from the germline V gene (reference sequence). The CDR3 has 15 residues. For the CDR3, the DNA is TGTGCCAGCAGCCAAAACGCAGTCTCCTACAATGAGCAGTTCTTC. Amino acids: CASSQNAVSYNEQFF.

At least ten counts were recorded for this clonotype. The chain is built from TRBV4-2 and TRBJ2-2, with D hard to call. Trimming pared 3 bases from V and 9 bases from J, leaving 11 bases between. Germline V CDR1 and CDR2: LGHNA, YNFKEQ. CDR3 length: 13 residues. The CDR3 nucleotides are TGTGCCAGCAGCCAGCTTTCGATGAGGGAGCTGTTTTTT. It codes for CASSQLSMRELFF.

This clonotype was counted ten times or more. This sequence joins TRBV29-1 and TRBJ1-1; D is unclear. The germline gives CDR1 SQVTM, CDR2 ANQGSEA. Trimming removed 2 bases from V and 2 bases from J, with 9 bases in between. The CDR3 consists of 13 residues. CDR3 protein: CSVESQINTEAFF. The CDR3, as DNA: TGCAGCGTTGAATCCCAGATAAACACTGAAGCTTTCTTT. Full variable domain (missing parts from reference TRBV29-1 and TRBJ1-1): SAVISQKPSRDICQRGTSLTIQCQVDSQVTMMFWYRQQPGQSLTLIATANQGSEATYESGFVIDKFPISRPNLTFSTLTVSNMSPEDSSIYLCSVESQINTEAFFGQGTRLTVV.

The gene calls are TRBV13 and TRBJ2-3; a possible D gene is TRBD2 (6 bases). The germline CDR1 and CDR2 sequences are PRHDT and FYEKMQ (reference sequence). The CDR3 covers 12 residues. V was shortened by 3 bases and J by 7 bases, with 8 bases between the two germline ends. CDR3 sequence (DNA): TGTGCCAGCAGCTTGGGACTTTATACGCAGTATTTT. Translated, it gives CASSLGLYTQYF.

This clonotype has more than one count but fewer than ten. This chain uses TRBV5-1 with TRBJ2-5; 9 positions agree with TRBD1. V dropped 4 bases and J dropped 10; count of bases not matched to a gene: 11. The CDR3 loop spans 14 amino acids. Germline V CDR1 and CDR2: SGHRS, YFSETQ. In DNA, the CDR3 is TGCGCCAGCAGCGCCGGGACAGGGCAGATGGACCAGTACTTC. It translates to CASSAGTGQMDQYF.

V is TRBV9 and J is TRBJ2-1, with 11 bases identical to TRBD2. In germline, CDR1 is SGDLS, CDR2 YYNGEE. This CDR3 is built from 16 residues. J lost 4 bases, V lost 2 bases, and 5 bases had no gene match. The CDR3 sequence is CASSVRLAGPYNEQFF. The CDR3 DNA reads TGTGCCAGCAGCGTCAGACTAGCGGGGCCTTACAATGAGCAGTTCTTC.

The CDR3 region has the DNA TGCGCCAGCAGCTTCGGACTAGCGGGAACCTTCACAGATACGCAGTATTTT. Translated: CASSFGLAGTFTDTQYF. The chain joins TRBV5-1 to TRBJ2-3, with TRBD2 matching 12 bases. Per the germline V gene, CDR1 is SGHRS and CDR2 is YFSETQ. The V and J ends lost 2 bases and 2 bases, in that order; junction bases with no gene match: 6. This CDR3 has 17 residues. The full variable domain, in which reference TRBV5-1 and TRBJ2-3 provide the parts outside the CDR3, is KAGVTQTPRYLIKTRGQQVTLSCSPISGHRSVSWYQQTPGQGLQFLFEYFSETQRNKGNFPGRFSGRQFSNSRSEMNVSTLELGDSALYLCASSFGLAGTFTDTQYFGPGTRLTVL.

This clonotype was picked up a small number of times. The chain recombines TRBV19 with TRBJ1-5; D not certain. Germline-derived CDR1 and CDR2 are LNHDA and SQIVND (reference sequence). V was clipped by 6 bases and J by 3 bases, with 15 bases between them. This CDR3 region has 15 residues. The DNA for the CDR3 is TGTGCCAGTAGCCGACCTTGGATGACCAATCAGCCCCAGCATTTT. Protein product: CASSRPWMTNQPQHF.

This clonotype was observed at least ten times. The chain employs TRBV12-3 or TRBV12-4 and TRBJ1-5; 8 positions match TRBD1. The CDR3 loop spans 15 amino acids. J was trimmed by 1 base and V by 6 bases; bases with no gene match: 5. This CDR3 is CASRNDRGSNQPQHF. The DNA for the CDR3 is TGTGCCAGCAGGAACGACAGGGGCAGCAATCAGCCCCAGCATTTT.

This clonotype was recorded at least ten times. This chain uses TRBV5-1 with TRBJ2-1; D not certain. With 5 bases removed from V and 0 bases from J, the gap between germline ends came to 9 bases. Germline V gene sequence: CDR1 SGHRS, CDR2 YFSETQ. The CDR3 length is 14 residues. The CDR3 DNA reads TGCGCCAGCAGAATCAGCAGCTCCTACAATGAGCAGTTCTTC. It codes for CASRISSSYNEQFF.

This clonotype has more than one count but fewer than ten. V gene TRBV12-3 or TRBV12-4 combines with J gene TRBJ1-1; D not resolved. The V gene lost 3 bases and the J gene lost 6 bases, with 11 bases spanning the gap. The CDR3 is made up of 13 amino acids. This CDR3 is CASSLTPGAEAFF. The CDR3 DNA reads TGTGCCAGCAGTTTGACCCCTGGGGCTGAAGCTTTCTTT.

This clonotype was seen a few times. This sequence joins TRBV4-1 and TRBJ1-3; D is uncertain. Trimming removed 2 bases at V and 1 base at J, with 9 bases between. The CDR3 totals 15 residues. The V gene's germline CDR1 is MGHRA and CDR2 YSYEKL. For the CDR3, the DNA is TGCGCCAGCAGCCAAATGGCTCTTTCTGGAAACACCATATATTTT. Translation gives CASSQMALSGNTIYF.

This clonotype has just a few counts. The genes are TRBV7-9 and TRBJ1-5; 7 bases are shared with TRBD1. With V trimmed by 1 base and J by 4 bases, 4 bases remained unmatched. This CDR3 has 15 residues. Germline lookup yields CDR1 SEHNR and CDR2 FQNEAQ (reference sequence). The CDR3 DNA is TGTGCCAGCAGCTTAGGACAGGGCTTAAATCAGCCCCAGCATTTT. This sequence encodes CASSLGQGLNQPQHF.

This clonotype was seen ten or more times. The V call is TRBV7-9, the J call TRBJ2-7; D remains unclear. V gave up 0 bases and J gave up 7 bases, with 16 bases separating them. Per the germline V gene, CDR1 is SEHNR and CDR2 is FQNEAQ (reference sequence). This CDR3 has 15 residues. Here the CDR3 reads CASSLAPTRLGEQYF. The CDR3 nucleotides read TGTGCCAGCAGCTTAGCTCCGACCAGATTAGGGGAGCAGTACTTC.

This clonotype was seen ten or more times. The J gene is TRBJ2-5, the V gene TRBV25-1; D gene uncertain. Germline CDR1 reads MGHDK; CDR2 reads SYGVNS. The CDR3 spans 11 residues. V was trimmed by 3 bases and J by 2 bases, leaving 1 base between them. The CDR3 nucleotides are TGTGCCAGCAGTGAGCAAGAGACCCAGTACTTC. Translation: CASSEQETQYF.

This clonotype was seen ten or more times. The chain couples TRBV3-1 to TRBJ2-1; the D call may be TRBD1 or TRBD2 (6 bases each). The CDR3 spans 16 residues. V shed 4 bases and J shed 6 bases, with 19 bases lying between them. CDR1 and CDR2 from the germline V gene are LGHDT and YNNKEL (reference sequence). CDR3 amino acids: CASSPIPGRGPNEQFF. CDR3 coding DNA: TGTGCCAGCAGCCCTATACCGGGACGGGGGCCCAATGAGCAGTTCTTC.